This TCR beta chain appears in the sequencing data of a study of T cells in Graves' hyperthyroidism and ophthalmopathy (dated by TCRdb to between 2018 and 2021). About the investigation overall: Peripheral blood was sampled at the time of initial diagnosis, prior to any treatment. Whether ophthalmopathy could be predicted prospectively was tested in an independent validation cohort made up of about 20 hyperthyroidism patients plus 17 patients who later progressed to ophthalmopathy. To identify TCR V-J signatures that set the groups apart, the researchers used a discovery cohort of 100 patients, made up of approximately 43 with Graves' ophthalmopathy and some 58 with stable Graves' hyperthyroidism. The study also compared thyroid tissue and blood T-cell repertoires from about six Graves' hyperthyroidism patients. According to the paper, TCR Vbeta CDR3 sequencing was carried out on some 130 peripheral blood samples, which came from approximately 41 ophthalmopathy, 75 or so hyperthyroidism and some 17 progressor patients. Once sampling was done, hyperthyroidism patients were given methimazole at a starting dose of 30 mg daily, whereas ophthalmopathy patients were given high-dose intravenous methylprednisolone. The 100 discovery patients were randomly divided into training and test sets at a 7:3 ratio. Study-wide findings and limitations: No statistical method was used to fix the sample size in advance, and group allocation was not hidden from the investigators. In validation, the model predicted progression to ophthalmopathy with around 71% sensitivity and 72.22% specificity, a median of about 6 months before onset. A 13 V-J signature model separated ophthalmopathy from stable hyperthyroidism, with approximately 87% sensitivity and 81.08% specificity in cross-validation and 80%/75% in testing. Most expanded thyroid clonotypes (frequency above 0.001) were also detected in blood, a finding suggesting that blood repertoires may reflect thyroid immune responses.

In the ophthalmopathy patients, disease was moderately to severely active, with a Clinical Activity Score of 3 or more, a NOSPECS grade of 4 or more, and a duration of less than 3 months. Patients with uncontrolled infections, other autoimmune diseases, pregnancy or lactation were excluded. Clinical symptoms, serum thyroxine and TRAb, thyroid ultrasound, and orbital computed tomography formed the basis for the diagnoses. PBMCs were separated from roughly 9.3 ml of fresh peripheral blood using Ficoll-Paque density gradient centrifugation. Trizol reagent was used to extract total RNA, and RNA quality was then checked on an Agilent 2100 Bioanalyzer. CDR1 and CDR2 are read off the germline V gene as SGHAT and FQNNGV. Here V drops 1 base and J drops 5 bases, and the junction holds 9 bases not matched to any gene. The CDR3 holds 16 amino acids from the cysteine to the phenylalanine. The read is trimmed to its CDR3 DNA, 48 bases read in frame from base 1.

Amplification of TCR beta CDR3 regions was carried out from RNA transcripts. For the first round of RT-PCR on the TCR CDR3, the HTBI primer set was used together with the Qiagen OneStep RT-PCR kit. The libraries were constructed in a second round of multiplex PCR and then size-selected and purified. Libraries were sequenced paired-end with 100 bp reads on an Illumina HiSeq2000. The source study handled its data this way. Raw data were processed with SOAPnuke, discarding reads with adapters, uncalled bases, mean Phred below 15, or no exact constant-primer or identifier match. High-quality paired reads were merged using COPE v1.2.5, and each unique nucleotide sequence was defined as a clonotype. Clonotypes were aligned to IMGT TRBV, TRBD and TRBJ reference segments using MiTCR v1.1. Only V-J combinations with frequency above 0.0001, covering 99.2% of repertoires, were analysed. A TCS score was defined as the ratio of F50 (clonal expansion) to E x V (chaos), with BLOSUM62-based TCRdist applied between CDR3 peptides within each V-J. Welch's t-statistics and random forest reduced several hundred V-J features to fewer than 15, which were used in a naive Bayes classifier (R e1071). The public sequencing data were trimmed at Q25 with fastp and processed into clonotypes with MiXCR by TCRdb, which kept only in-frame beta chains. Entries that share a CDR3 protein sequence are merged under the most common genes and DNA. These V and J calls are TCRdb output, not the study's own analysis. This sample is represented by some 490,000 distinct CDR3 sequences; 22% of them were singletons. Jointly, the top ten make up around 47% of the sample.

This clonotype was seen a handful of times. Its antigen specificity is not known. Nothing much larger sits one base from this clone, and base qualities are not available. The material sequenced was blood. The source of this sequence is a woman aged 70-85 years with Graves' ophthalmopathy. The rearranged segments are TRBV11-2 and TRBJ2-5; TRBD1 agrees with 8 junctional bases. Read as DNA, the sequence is TGTGCCAGCAGCTTAGGTCGACAGGGGACGAGGGAGACCCAGTACTTC. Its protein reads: CASSLGRQGTRETQYF.